The 21 T cell receptor beta chains below all came from one sample that was sequenced in a study of T cell changes during pregnancy in multiple sclerosis (dated by TCRdb to about 2019). Library creation used the immunoSEQ multiplex PCR assay. Held by TCRdb, this immuneACCESS table contains in-frame sequences only and omits some clones. Under half of the omission traces to an unresolved V gene where checked; the cause of the rest is unknown. Across this sample there are over 70,000 clones, with almost 95% seen only once. About 2.4% of the sample is in the top ten clones. The input for sequencing was peripheral blood, taken in the third trimester of pregnancy. The source of these receptors is a female donor with multiple sclerosis, enrolled in a pregnancy study.

This chain links TRBV2 with TRBJ1-2; D not resolved. V was trimmed by 8 bases and J by 4 bases, leaving 11 bases between them. CDR1 SNHLY and CDR2 FYNNEI come from the germline V gene. The CDR3 runs 12 residues. This CDR3 reads CASWSESYGYTF. The CDR3 DNA reads as TGTGCCAGCTGGAGTGAGAGCTATGGCTACACCTTC.

V and J are TRBV7-2 and TRBJ1-2; D unresolved. The CDR3 loop spans 13 amino acids. V dropped 4 bases and J dropped 7 bases, with 13 bases sitting between them. CDR1 is SGHTA and CDR2 is FQGNSA in the germline V gene. The CDR3 protein is CASSSQRGSGYTF. The CDR3, as DNA: TGTGCCAGCAGCTCCCAGCGGGGATCTGGCTACACCTTC.

The chain employs TRBV15 and TRBJ2-7; TRBD2 matches at 10 bases. Germline V lookup: CDR1 LNHNV, CDR2 YYDKDF (reference sequence). The CDR3 has 15 amino acids. Unmatched junction bases numbered 8, after V lost 8 bases and J lost 1 base. The CDR3 sequence is CATAGLAAYSYEQYF. The CDR3 DNA is TGTGCCACCGCAGGACTAGCGGCCTATTCCTACGAGCAGTACTTC.

The gene calls are TRBV27 and TRBJ2-7, with 7 bases identical to TRBD2. There are 17 residues in the CDR3. With 4 bases clipped from V and 5 bases from J, the junction kept 17 bases outside the gene matches. The germline gives CDR1 MNHEY, CDR2 SMNVEV (reference sequence). DNA of the CDR3: TGTGCCAGCAGTTCTTCTAACCCCAGCGGGACTTTGGACGAGCAGTACTTC. Protein product: CASSSSNPSGTLDEQYF.

The rearrangement uses TRBV19 and TRBJ2-1; TRBD1 matches 7 bases. CDR3 length: 13 residues. Germline values: CDR1 LNHDA, CDR2 SQIVND (reference sequence). With V trimmed by 10 bases and J by 7 bases, 10 bases remained unmatched. In DNA form, the CDR3 reads TGTGCCACCCAGCACAGGGGCGTAAATGAGCAGTTCTTC. Protein: CATQHRGVNEQFF.

The V call is TRBV19, the J call TRBJ2-7; 8 positions agree with TRBD2. The length of the CDR3 is 13 residues. Losses at the gene ends were 3 bases for V and 6 bases for J; bases not matched to a gene: 4. The V gene's germline CDR1 is LNHDA and CDR2 SQIVND (reference sequence). The CDR3 loop is CASSISGRAEQYF. The CDR3 DNA is TGTGCCAGTAGTATCTCCGGGAGGGCCGAGCAGTACTTC.

The rearrangement joins TRBV7-9 to TRBJ2-2, with TRBD2 matching 12 bases. Germline CDR1 SEHNR, CDR2 FQNEAQ (reference sequence). V gave up 3 bases and J gave up 5 bases; unmatched junction bases: 4. This CDR3 is built from 16 residues. CDR3 bases: TGTGCCAGCAGCTTCACCGGGACTAGCGGGACCGGGGAGCTGTTTTTT. This sequence encodes CASSFTGTSGTGELFF.

The chain links TRBV6-5 to TRBJ2-3, with D possibly TRBD1 on 6 matching bases. V was trimmed by 8 bases and J by 2 bases, leaving 17 bases between them. The CDR3 is made up of 15 amino acids. Germline lookup yields CDR1 MNHEY and CDR2 SVGAGI. The CDR3 here is CASSGGMGATDTQYF. CDR3 nucleotides: TGTGCCAGCTCGGGCGGTATGGGGGCCACAGATACGCAGTATTTT.

The chain is built from TRBV13 and TRBJ1-1; 7 bases map to TRBD1. Germline V gene sequence: CDR1 PRHDT, CDR2 FYEKMQ (reference sequence). V shed 4 bases, J shed 6 bases, and the junction held 8 bases outside the gene matches. This CDR3 region has 14 residues. CDR3 loop: CASSSGRGPSEAFF. CDR3 nucleotides: TGTGCCAGCAGCTCAGGAAGGGGGCCCTCTGAAGCTTTCTTT.

V and J are TRBV27 and TRBJ2-2; TRBD2 matches 7 bases. The CDR3 extends over 16 amino acids. CDR1 MNHEY and CDR2 SMNVEV come from the germline V gene (reference sequence). With 2 bases clipped from V and 2 bases from J, the junction kept 5 bases outside the gene matches. Here the CDR3 reads CASSLESSGNTGELFF. In DNA, the CDR3 is TGTGCCAGCAGTTTAGAATCTAGCGGAAACACCGGGGAGCTGTTTTTT.

The J gene is TRBJ2-7, the V gene TRBV5-6, with D hard to call. The germline V gene has CDR1 SGHDT and CDR2 YYEEEE. This CDR3 contains 13 residues. Deletions cut 0 bases from V and 2 bases from J, with 6 bases between. The CDR3 bases are TGTGCCAGCAGCTTGGGCGGTCCCTACGAGCAGTACTTC. Translated, it gives CASSLGGPYEQYF.

The chain couples TRBV4-1 to TRBJ1-1; D is unresolved. The V gene's germline CDR1 is MGHRA and CDR2 YSYEKL. Trimming shortened V by 3 bases and J by 2 bases, and 16 bases separated the two germline ends. This CDR3 is 16 amino acids long. The CDR3 loop is CASSQGLQPVNTEAFF. The CDR3 region has the DNA TGCGCCAGCAGCCAGGGTCTACAGCCCGTTAACACTGAAGCTTTCTTT.

V usage is TRBV5-1 and J usage is TRBJ2-7; 7 positions match TRBD2. The CDR3 extends over 15 amino acids. Germline V lookup: CDR1 SGHRS, CDR2 YFSETQ. With V trimmed by 4 bases and J by 4 bases, 11 bases remained unmatched. In DNA, the CDR3 is TGCGCCAGCAGCCCAGTGGCGGGGGAACTATACGAGCAGTACTTC. Amino acids: CASSPVAGELYEQYF.

The chain employs TRBV28 and TRBJ2-3; D gene ambiguous. V lost 8 bases to trimming and J lost 0 bases, with 15 bases between them. This CDR3 comprises 15 residues. Per germline, CDR1 MDHEN and CDR2 SYDVKM. The CDR3 protein is CASGRRLSSTDTQYF. CDR3 coding DNA: TGTGCCAGCGGAAGGCGGCTCAGTAGCACAGATACGCAGTATTTT. Filled out from reference TRBV28 and TRBJ2-3, the complete variable domain reads DVKVTQSSRYLVKRTGEKVFLECVQDMDHENMFWYRQDPGLGLRLIYFSYDVKMKEKGDIPEGYSVSREKKERFSLILESASTNQTSMYLCASGRRLSSTDTQYFGPGTRLTVL.

The rearrangement joins TRBV7-2 to TRBJ1-1; 7 bases fit TRBD1. The germline gives CDR1 SGHTA, CDR2 FQGNSA. The V segment lost 4 bases and the J segment 4 bases; nucleotides outside the gene matches: 12. The length of the CDR3 is 16 residues. CDR3 nucleotide sequence: TGTGCCAGCAGCTCTACGACAGGGATCGCGGGCACTGAAGCTTTCTTT. It codes for CASSSTTGIAGTEAFF.

The chain employs TRBV30 and TRBJ1-1; D is uncertain. The germline V and J ends were trimmed by 3 bases and 1 base, with 9 bases remaining between them. This CDR3 is built from 13 residues. Germline lookup yields CDR1 GTSNPN and CDR2 SVGIG (reference sequence). The DNA for the CDR3 is TGTGCCTGGAGACACCGAAGGAACACTGAAGCTTTCTTT. Translating gives CAWRHRRNTEAFF.

This clone came up once. V usage is TRBV2 and J usage is TRBJ1-3, with 9 bases identical to TRBD1. The ends lost 6 bases at V and 2 bases at J; junction bases unmatched: 2. The CDR3 spans 14 residues. Germline CDR1 is SNHLY and CDR2 is FYNNEI. The CDR3 spells CASRDRGPGNTIYF. The CDR3 DNA follows: TGTGCCAGCAGGGACAGGGGCCCTGGAAACACCATATATTTT.

The chain combines TRBV27 with TRBJ2-1; a possible D gene is TRBD1 (5 bases). The V end lost 7 bases, the J end lost 2 bases, and 12 bases lay between the germline ends. The V gene's germline CDR1 is MNHEY and CDR2 SMNVEV (reference sequence). The CDR3 runs to 14 residues. CDR3 coding DNA: TGTGCCAGCAAGGTTCAGGGTCCCTACAATGAGCAGTTCTTC. Its translation is CASKVQGPYNEQFF.

V gene TRBV19 combines with J gene TRBJ2-4; 11 bases are a match to TRBD2. Germline CDR1 LNHDA, CDR2 SQIVND (reference sequence). This CDR3 has 15 residues. V shed 5 bases and J 8 bases; nucleotides not matched to a gene: 8. The CDR3 DNA sequence: TGTGCCAGTAGTGGGGCTAGCGGGAGGTCTGACATTCAGTACTTC. Protein sequence: CASSGASGRSDIQYF.

The rearrangement links TRBV28 to TRBJ2-4, with TRBD2 identical over 8 bases. This CDR3 contains 17 residues. The germline CDR1 and CDR2 sequences are MDHEN and SYDVKM. V lost 5 bases and J lost 0; bases outside the gene matches: 9. This CDR3 is CASSDSSGSLAKNIQYF. As DNA, the CDR3 is TGTGCCAGCAGTGACAGCAGCGGGAGTTTAGCCAAAAACATTCAGTACTTC. The full variable domain, rest sourced from reference TRBV28 and TRBJ2-4, is DVKVTQSSRYLVKRTGEKVFLECVQDMDHENMFWYRQDPGLGLRLIYFSYDVKMKEKGDIPEGYSVSREKKERFSLILESASTNQTSMYLCASSDSSGSLAKNIQYFGAGTRLSVL.

This chain connects TRBV28 to TRBJ2-3, with a tentative D call TRBD2 (6 bases). Germline CDR1 reads MDHEN; CDR2 reads SYDVKM. The CDR3 sequence is 15 residues long. Trimming took off 1 base at V and 3 bases at J, with 11 bases between the two ends. The CDR3 reads CASSLYGRATDTQYF. In DNA form, the CDR3 reads TGTGCCAGCAGTTTATACGGGAGAGCAACAGATACGCAGTATTTT.